This TCR beta chain emerged from a study of blood T cells in healthy people across ages. Together with a sample-barcoded 5' primer, a J-beta primer mix was included in a second PCR lasting roughly 6 to 12 cycles. TCRdb itself ran the 5' RACE reads through MiXCR, one entry per CDR3 protein. Among some 800,000 distinct CDR3 sequences, around 25% were seen once, and the ten largest hold more than 3%. This CDR3 comprises 15 residues. Germline values: CDR1 GTSNPN, CDR2 SVGIG (reference sequence). The same data also contributed to another study, on T cells of mothers and their children.

The TCR comes from a boy aged 10-17 years in good health. The V call is TRBV30, the J call TRBJ2-5; TRBD2 aligns across 9 bases. Gene TRBJ2-1 matches the end of the DNA better, so the J call may be wrong. The sequencing sample was made of blood. The CDR3 loop is CAWSNIAGGGNEQFF. In DNA form, the CDR3 reads TGTGCCTGGAGTAACATTGCGGGGGGGGGCAATGAGCAGTTCTTC.